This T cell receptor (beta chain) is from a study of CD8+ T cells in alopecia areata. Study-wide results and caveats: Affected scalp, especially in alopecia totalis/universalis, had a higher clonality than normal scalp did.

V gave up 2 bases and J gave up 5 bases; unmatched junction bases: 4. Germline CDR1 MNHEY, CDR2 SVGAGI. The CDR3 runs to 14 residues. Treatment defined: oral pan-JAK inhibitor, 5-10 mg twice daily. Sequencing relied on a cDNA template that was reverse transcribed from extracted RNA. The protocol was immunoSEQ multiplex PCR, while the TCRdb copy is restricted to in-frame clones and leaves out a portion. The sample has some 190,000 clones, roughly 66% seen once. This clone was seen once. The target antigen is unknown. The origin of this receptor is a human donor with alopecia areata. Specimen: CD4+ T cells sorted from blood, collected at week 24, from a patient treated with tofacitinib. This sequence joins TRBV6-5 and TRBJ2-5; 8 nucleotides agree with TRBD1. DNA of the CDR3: TGTGCCAGCAGTTACCTGGGACAGGATGAGACCCAGTACTTC. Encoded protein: CASSYLGQDETQYF.